The clone carrying this T cell receptor beta chain was seen ten or more times. These data come from a study of T cells in Graves' hyperthyroidism and ophthalmopathy. Template material for amplifying TCR beta CDR3 regions consisted of RNA transcripts. An initial round of RT-PCR targeting the TCR CDR3 relied on the HTBI primer set. From the multiplex PCR reads, TCRdb called clonotypes with MiXCR, one entry per CDR3 protein. This sample has approximately 360,000 distinct CDR3 sequences, with approximately 14% found just once. The CDR3 is 12 amino acids. Germline V gene lookup returns CDR1 DFQATT and CDR2 SNEGSKA (reference sequence). The V end lost 6 bases, the J end lost 2 bases, and 9 bases lay between the germline ends.

The sequenced sample consisted of blood. This TCR was recovered from a woman aged 18-35 years with Graves' hyperthyroidism that later progressed to Graves' ophthalmopathy. The chain links TRBV20-1 to TRBJ2-3; the D is unclear. CDR3: CSAEANTDTQYF. CDR3 sequence (DNA): TGCAGTGCCGAGGCTAACACAGATACGCAGTATTTT.